One and the same sample provided the 17 T cell receptor beta chains below, sequenced in a study of T cell responses to AZD1222 COVID-19 vaccine. Data came from immunoSEQ multiplex PCR; TCRdb stores just in-frame clones and leaves some out. The table has under 150,000 clones, 87% seen once. Here the sequenced sample was peripheral blood, taken 28 days after the second AZD1222 dose. The source is an adult who received the AZD1222 COVID-19 vaccine.

The chain recombines TRBV6-5 with TRBJ2-1, with a tentative D call TRBD2 (5 bases). The CDR3 extends over 15 amino acids. The V gene's germline CDR1 is MNHEY and CDR2 SVGAGI. Trimming removed 4 bases at V and 2 bases at J, with 12 bases between. CDR3 coding DNA: TGTGCCAGCAGTTCCGACTACACAGCCTACAATGAGCAGTTCTTC. Amino acid sequence: CASSSDYTAYNEQFF.

The V gene is TRBV27, the J gene TRBJ1-2; D gene ambiguous. The CDR3 extends over 13 amino acids. Germline V gives CDR1 MNHEY, CDR2 SMNVEV (reference sequence). V lost 5 bases and J 10 bases, leaving 17 bases between the germline ends. CDR3 sequence reads: CASSPQARIFYTF. CDR3 nucleotide sequence: TGTGCCAGCAGTCCACAAGCCAGGATATTCTACACCTTC.

The J gene is TRBJ1-1, the V gene TRBV7-3, with D uncertain. Germline lookup yields CDR1 SGHTA and CDR2 FQGTGA. This CDR3 is 13 amino acids long. V gave up 2 bases and J gave up 4 bases, with 8 bases separating them. CDR3 bases: TGTGCCAGCAGCTTATCGGTCGTCACTGAAGCTTTCTTT. It specifies CASSLSVVTEAFF.

The J gene is TRBJ2-7, the V gene TRBV3-1 (or the pseudogene TRBV3-2); possibly TRBD1 or TRBD2 for D (6 bases each). Per germline, CDR1 LGHDT and CDR2 YNNKEL (reference sequence). V dropped 0 bases and J dropped 0 bases, with 15 bases sitting between them. The CDR3 loop spans 17 amino acids. The CDR3 bases are TGTGCCAGCAGCCAAGATCAATGGGGGGCTTACTCCTACGAGCAGTACTTC. As protein: CASSQDQWGAYSYEQYF.

The chain links TRBV15 to TRBJ1-5; 8 bases are a match to TRBD1. The CDR3 is 17 residues long. Germline trimming cut 1 base from V and 4 bases from J; bases unmatched to any gene: 9. The germline CDR1 and CDR2 sequences are LNHNV and YYDKDF (reference sequence). CDR3 protein: CATSRGEATGANQPQHF. CDR3 nucleotides: TGTGCCACCAGCAGAGGAGAGGCGACAGGGGCAAATCAGCCCCAGCATTTT.

The V and J genes are TRBV5-1 and TRBJ1-2; possible D gene TRBD1, 5 bases. The CDR3 contains 16 residues. Germline CDR1 and CDR2: SGHRS and YFSETQ. The V and J ends lost 4 bases and 1 base respectively, with 17 bases between them. CDR3: CASSPQGHPLNYGYTF. The CDR3 DNA sequence: TGCGCCAGCAGCCCCCAAGGACACCCTCTTAACTATGGCTACACCTTC. The full variable domain, with the rest looked up from reference TRBV5-1 and TRBJ1-2, is KAGVTQTPRYLIKTRGQQVTLSCSPISGHRSVSWYQQTPGQGLQFLFEYFSETQRNKGNFPGRFSGRQFSNSRSEMNVSTLELGDSALYLCASSPQGHPLNYGYTFGSGTRLTVV.

The chain has TRBV6-2 or TRBV6-3 and TRBJ1-1; D uncertain. The CDR3 is 13 residues long. Germline assignment: CDR1 MNHEY and CDR2 SVGEGT. V lost 6 bases and J lost 0, with 8 bases in between. The CDR3 DNA is TGTGCCAGCAGCCGAGGGCTGAACACTGAAGCTTTCTTT. This gives the protein CASSRGLNTEAFF.

The V call is TRBV7-9, the J call TRBJ2-3; 8 bases are shared with TRBD1. The CDR3 runs 16 residues. Unmatched junction bases numbered 9, after V lost 5 bases and J lost 2 bases. Germline V gene data show CDR1 as SEHNR and CDR2 as FQNEAQ (reference sequence). CDR3 region: CASSQTYRGTTDTQYF. The CDR3 DNA reads as TGTGCCAGCAGCCAAACCTACAGGGGGACCACAGATACGCAGTATTTT. The entire variable domain, with the rest obtained from reference TRBV7-9 and TRBJ2-3, is as follows: DTGVSQNPRHKITKRGQNVTFRCDPISEHNRLYWYRQTLGQGPEFLTYFQNEAQLEKSRLLSDRFSAERPKGSFSTLEIQRTEQGDSAMYLCASSQTYRGTTDTQYFGPGTRLTVL.

The V and J genes are TRBV2 and TRBJ2-7, with TRBD1 as a possible D gene (6 bases). V gave up 9 bases and J gave up 2 bases, with 11 bases separating them. CDR1 SNHLY and CDR2 FYNNEI come from the germline V gene. CDR3 length: 12 residues. The CDR3: CASQTGPYEQYF. CDR3 nucleotides: TGTGCCAGTCAGACAGGACCCTACGAGCAGTACTTC.

The chain joins TRBV21-1 to TRBJ1-1; the table names TRBD1, a call not compared with the DNA. TRBV21-1 is annotated as a pseudogene. This CDR3 region has 16 residues. The CDR3, as DNA: TGTGCCAGCAGCATACGACAGGGGGCGATGGGCACTGAAGCTTTCTTT. It specifies CASSIRQGAMGTEAFF.

This rearrangement joins TRBV7-2 to TRBJ1-6; D ambiguous. This CDR3 has 15 residues. Looked up from germline, CDR1 is SGHTA and CDR2 is FQGNSA. The ends were cut back, 4 bases at V and 2 bases at J, with 9 bases in the middle. CDR3 sequence (DNA): TGTGCCAGCAGCTCCGCAGCAGCCTATAATTCACCCCTCCACTTT. Translation gives CASSSAAAYNSPLHF.

The chain is built from TRBV5-1 and TRBJ2-2; possibly TRBD1 or TRBD2 for D (5 bases each). CDR1 SGHRS and CDR2 YFSETQ come from the germline V gene. The ends were cut back, 0 bases at V and 3 bases at J, with 9 bases in the middle. CDR3 length: 15 residues. The DNA of the CDR3 is TGCGCCAGCAGCTTGGATAGGGACCACACCGGGGAGCTGTTTTTT. It is translated as CASSLDRDHTGELFF. The full variable domain, completed using reference TRBV5-1 and TRBJ2-2, is KAGVTQTPRYLIKTRGQQVTLSCSPISGHRSVSWYQQTPGQGLQFLFEYFSETQRNKGNFPGRFSGRQFSNSRSEMNVSTLELGDSALYLCASSLDRDHTGELFFGEGSRLTVL.

DNA of the CDR3: TGTGCCAGCAGGCAACGACTAGCGGGGGGATTCTACGAGCAGTACTTC. Its translation: CASRQRLAGGFYEQYF. This chain joins TRBV2 and TRBJ2-7, with 13 bases identical to TRBD2. CDR1 and CDR2 from the germline V gene are SNHLY and FYNNEI. The CDR3 contains 16 residues. Trimming cost V 6 bases and J 3 bases; bases outside gene matches: 8.

This clone has just a few counts. The chain is built from TRBV7-2 and TRBJ1-6, with a possible D match to TRBD1 (5 bases). The V end lost 1 base, the J end lost 0 bases, and 13 bases lay between the germline ends. CDR3 length: 18 residues. From germline, CDR1 is SGHTA and CDR2 FQGNSA. The CDR3 bases are TGTGCCAGCAGCTTAGTGGCGAGGGGCTTCTCCTATAATTCACCCCTCCACTTT. It is translated as CASSLVARGFSYNSPLHF.

The chain employs TRBV6-2 or TRBV6-3 and TRBJ1-1, with TRBD1 as a possible D gene (5 bases). The CDR3 contains 17 residues. Between the trimmed V and J ends, which lost 4 bases and 0 bases, there was a span of 18 bases. Germline CDR1 and CDR2: MNHEY and SVGEGT. In DNA form, the CDR3 reads TGTGCCAGCAGTTGGGGCATTTATGCAGGTCTGAACACTGAAGCTTTCTTT. This gives the protein CASSWGIYAGLNTEAFF.

This clone was detected once. V is TRBV28 and J is TRBJ2-7, with D perhaps assigned TRBD1 or TRBD2 (5 bases each). From germline, CDR1 is MDHEN and CDR2 SYDVKM. The CDR3 sequence is 16 residues long. Trimming shortened V by 7 bases and J by 0 bases, and 19 bases separated the two germline ends. CDR3 sequence (DNA): TGTGCCAGCAATTCCCCGGGACGCCTGAGCTCCTACGAGCAGTACTTC. This encodes CASNSPGRLSSYEQYF.

The chain carries TRBV24-1 and TRBJ2-5, with D perhaps matching TRBD2 (5 bases). This CDR3 has 15 residues. The V and J ends lost 1 base and 5 bases respectively, with 13 bases between them. CDR1 KGHDR and CDR2 SFDVKD come from the germline V gene. The CDR3 coding sequence is TGTGCCACCAGTGATTTTACCGGTCCGGGGGAGACCCAGTACTTC. Translation gives CATSDFTGPGETQYF.